This TCR beta chain was found in a study of siplizumab effects on memory and regulatory T cells. The length of the CDR3 is 13 residues. The germline CDR1 and CDR2 sequences are ENHRY and SYGVKD. V was cut by 6 bases and J by 5 bases, with 11 bases left in between. TCRdb's table, derived via immunoSEQ multiplex PCR, lists solely in-frame clones and lacks some. The table has roughly 68,000 clones, less than 90% seen once. What was sequenced was memory CD4+ T cells sorted from blood. The origin of this receptor is a human donor in good health. The V and J genes are TRBV10-3 and TRBJ1-5; maybe TRBD1 (6 bases). Here the CDR3 DNA reads TGTGCCATCAGCCAGACAGGCGATCAGCCCCAGCATTTT. It is translated as CAISQTGDQPQHF.